The clone carrying this TCR beta chain was picked up one time. Measured with immunoSEQ multiplex PCR; TCRdb has only the in-frame clones, and not every one. The sample records under 100,000 clones, 81% being singletons. This sample was taken from a study of blood T cell repertoires in COVID-19. Across the study: Both acute and convalescent COVID-19 samples were obtained from the United States, Italy and Spain.

Germline V gene lookup returns CDR1 SGHVS and CDR2 FNYEAQ. The CDR3 is 14 amino acids. Trimming took off 5 bases at V and 1 base at J, with 11 bases between the two ends. The V call is TRBV7-6, the J call TRBJ2-5; D perhaps matches TRBD2 (6 bases). The sequence was obtained from an elderly man with active or convalescent COVID-19. Sequencing used peripheral blood. CDR3 sequence (DNA): TGTGCCAGCAGCCCGGGGCGGGGCCAAGAGACCCAGTACTTC. Translated: CASSPGRGQETQYF.